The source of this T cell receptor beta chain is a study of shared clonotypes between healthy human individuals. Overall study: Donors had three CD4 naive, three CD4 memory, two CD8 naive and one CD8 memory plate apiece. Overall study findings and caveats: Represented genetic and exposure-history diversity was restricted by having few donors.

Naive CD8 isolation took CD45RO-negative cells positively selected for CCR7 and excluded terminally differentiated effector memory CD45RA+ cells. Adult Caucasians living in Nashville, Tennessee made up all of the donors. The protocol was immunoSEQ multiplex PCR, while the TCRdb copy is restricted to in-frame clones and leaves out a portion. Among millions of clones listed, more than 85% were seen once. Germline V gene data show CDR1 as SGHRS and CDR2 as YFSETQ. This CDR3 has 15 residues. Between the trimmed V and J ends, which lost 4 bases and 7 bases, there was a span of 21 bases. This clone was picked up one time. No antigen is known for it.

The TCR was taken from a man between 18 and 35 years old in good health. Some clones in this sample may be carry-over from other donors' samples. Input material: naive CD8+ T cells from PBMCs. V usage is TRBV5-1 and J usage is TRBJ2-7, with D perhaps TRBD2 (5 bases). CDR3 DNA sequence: TGCGCCAGCAGCGAGGGTGCCTTACCTCTAACGGAGCAGTACTTC. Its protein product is CASSEGALPLTEQYF.